The next 26 T cell receptor beta chains were all read from a single sample in a study of OX40 agonist ivuxolimab in advanced cancers. Sequencing used immunoSEQ multiplex PCR; TCRdb keeps in-frame clones, though not all of them. The sample lists tens of thousands of clones; around 78% were seen once. Sequenced material: CD4+ or CD8+ T cells sorted from blood, taken in a trial of the OX40 agonist ivuxolimab. Every receptor here comes from an adult with an advanced solid tumor such as melanoma, head and neck, liver or kidney cancer.

The gene calls are TRBV7-9 and TRBJ1-1; D possibly corresponds to TRBD1 (6 bases). Trimming cost V 4 bases and J 3 bases, with 12 bases left between them. The germline V gene encodes CDR1 SEHNR and CDR2 FQNEAQ (reference sequence). The CDR3 is 14 amino acids. Written as DNA, the CDR3 is TGTGCCAGCAGCTACAGGGCATGGGACACTGAAGCTTTCTTT. Its translation: CASSYRAWDTEAFF.

The chain employs TRBV2 and TRBJ2-1; D is undetermined. The V gene lost 7 bases and the J gene lost 1 base, with 8 bases spanning the gap. Germline V gene data show CDR1 as SNHLY and CDR2 as FYNNEI. The CDR3 runs to 13 residues. CDR3 protein: CASNQNSYNEQFF. The CDR3 DNA reads TGTGCCAGCAATCAGAATTCCTACAATGAGCAGTTCTTC. The whole variable domain, remainder taken from reference TRBV2 and TRBJ2-1, is EPEVTQTPSHQVTQMGQEVILRCVPISNHLYFYWYRQILGQKVEFLVSFYNNEISEKSEIFDDQFSVERPDGSNFTLKIRSTKLEDSAMYFCASNQNSYNEQFFGPGTRLTVL.

The chain is built from TRBV5-1 and TRBJ1-5, with D tentatively TRBD1 (5 bases). Germline lookup yields CDR1 SGHRS and CDR2 YFSETQ. This CDR3 is 17 amino acids long. The germline V and J ends were trimmed by 1 base and 1 base, with 15 bases remaining between them. CDR3 coding DNA: TGCGCCAGCAGCTTGAGGTCCGTGCGGGGGAGCAATCAGCCCCAGCATTTT. Translating gives CASSLRSVRGSNQPQHF.

This clone was recorded once. The chain has TRBV11-2 and TRBJ2-3, with D uncertain. Trimming removed 5 bases at V and 4 bases at J, with 19 bases between. Germline loops: CDR1 SGHAT, CDR2 FQNNGV. This CDR3 is built from 16 residues. The CDR3, as DNA: TGTGCCAGCAGCCCCGGTCGTCTTAGAGTATCAGATACGCAGTATTTT. Translation gives CASSPGRLRVSDTQYF.

The rearrangement joins TRBV5-4 to TRBJ1-2, with a tentative D call TRBD1 (5 bases). The CDR3 contains 14 residues. Germline V gene lookup returns CDR1 SGHNT and CDR2 YYREEE (reference sequence). Trimming left V 3 bases short and J 4 bases short, with 13 bases between. The CDR3 bases are TGTGCCAGCAGCTCTACTCGGCAGGGCTATGGCTACACCTTC. Its translation: CASSSTRQGYGYTF.

This clone was detected only once. The genes are TRBV5-6 and TRBJ1-2; D is undetermined. Germline CDR1 reads SGHDT; CDR2 reads YYEEEE. The CDR3 consists of 15 residues. The V and J ends lost 0 bases and 4 bases respectively, with 13 bases between them. CDR3 bases: TGTGCCAGCAGCTTGGAGGGCCGGGCTAGCTATGGCTACACCTTC. Translation: CASSLEGRASYGYTF.

The chain joins TRBV19 to TRBJ2-7; 9 bases are a match to TRBD2. Germline CDR1 and CDR2: LNHDA and SQIVND (reference sequence). The CDR3 contains 16 residues. With 6 bases clipped from V and 0 bases from J, the junction kept 9 bases outside the gene matches. The CDR3 DNA reads TGTGCCAGTAGCGAATCTAGCGGGAAGAGCTCCTACGAGCAGTACTTC. This codes for CASSESSGKSSYEQYF.

The V gene is TRBV5-6, the J gene TRBJ2-7, with 8 bases aligning to TRBD1. V lost 1 base and J lost 2; bases outside the gene matches: 5. Per the germline V gene, CDR1 is SGHDT and CDR2 is YYEEEE. The CDR3 loop spans 15 amino acids. The CDR3 DNA reads TGTGCCAGCAGCTTGCTGGGACAGGCTACCTACGAGCAGTACTTC. Translating gives CASSLLGQATYEQYF.

The chain has TRBV12-5 and TRBJ2-5; weak D call: TRBD2 (5 bases). This CDR3 region has 13 residues. V was trimmed by 4 bases and J by 4 bases, leaving 10 bases between them. Looked up from germline, CDR1 is LGHNT and CDR2 is FRNRAP. CDR3 in amino acids: CASGSGGGETQYF. CDR3 DNA sequence: TGTGCTAGTGGTTCAGGTGGAGGAGAGACCCAGTACTTC.

The V gene is TRBV2, the J gene TRBJ2-5; no firm D call. CDR3 length equals 11 residues. V dropped 6 bases and J dropped 11 bases, with 13 bases sitting between them. CDR1 is SNHLY, CDR2 FYNNEI, per germline. CDR3 loop: CASSVTREQYF. The CDR3, as DNA: TGTGCCAGCAGCGTAACAAGAGAGCAGTACTTC.

The table lists this clone with a few counts. CDR3 amino acids: CSAPTGGLAFF. In DNA, the CDR3 is TGCAGTGCCCCGACAGGGGGCTTAGCTTTCTTT. The chain carries TRBV20-1 and TRBJ1-1; TRBD1 agrees at 10 bases. Germline V gives CDR1 DFQATT, CDR2 SNEGSKA (reference sequence). The CDR3 sequence is 11 residues long. V shed 6 bases, J shed 10 bases, and the junction held 5 bases outside the gene matches.

The chain carries TRBV6-5 and TRBJ1-2; TRBD1 aligns across 8 bases. Germline V gene lookup returns CDR1 MNHEY and CDR2 SVGAGI. The length of the CDR3 is 15 residues. With 4 bases clipped from V and 8 bases from J, the junction kept 12 bases outside the gene matches. CDR3: CASSSPDRVWGGYTF. Written as DNA, the CDR3 is TGTGCCAGCAGTTCCCCGGACAGGGTTTGGGGAGGCTACACCTTC.

The chain's CDR3 is CASSLGESTDTQYF. The CDR3 DNA reads TGCGCCAGCAGCTTGGGAGAGAGCACAGATACGCAGTATTTT. The chain combines TRBV5-1 with TRBJ2-3, with no clear D. The CDR3 has 14 residues. Germline V lookup: CDR1 SGHRS, CDR2 YFSETQ. Trimming shortened V by 0 bases and J by 0 bases, and 5 bases separated the two germline ends.

This sequence joins TRBV6-1 and TRBJ1-4; tentative D call: TRBD1 (6 bases). The CDR3 has 15 amino acids. Germline V CDR1 and CDR2: MNHNS, SASEGT. V was shortened by 0 bases and J by 8 bases, with 13 bases between the two germline ends. The CDR3 spells CASSEAVSGGEKLFF. The CDR3 DNA is TGTGCCAGCAGTGAAGCTGTATCGGGGGGCGAAAAACTGTTTTTT.

V gene TRBV9 combines with J gene TRBJ2-1; TRBD1 matches at 7 bases. V trimming: 3 bases; J trimming: 0 bases; junction bases outside the gene matches: 6. This CDR3 spans 16 amino acids. CDR1 SGDLS and CDR2 YYNGEE come from the germline V gene. The CDR3 nucleotides read TGTGCCAGCAGCGCCAGAGACAGGGTCTCCTACAATGAGCAGTTCTTC. It yields the protein CASSARDRVSYNEQFF.

The rearrangement uses TRBV7-8 and TRBJ1-6, with D possibly TRBD1 on 5 matching bases. V was cut by 5 bases and J by 7 bases, with 21 bases left in between. This CDR3 spans 17 amino acids. Germline CDR1 reads SGHVS; CDR2 reads FQNEAQ. The CDR3 coding sequence is TGTGCCAGCAGCCCTGGTTGGGGGGAGTTAGGAAATTCACCCCTCCACTTT. It specifies CASSPGWGELGNSPLHF.

The genes are TRBV6-5 and TRBJ2-5; weak D call: TRBD1 (6 bases). The CDR3 is 14 amino acids. From germline, CDR1 is MNHEY and CDR2 SVGAGI. V gave up 6 bases and J gave up 4 bases, with 15 bases separating them. CDR3 DNA: TGTGCCAGCAGCGCACTTGGACAGTCAGAGACCCAGTACTTC. Translating gives CASSALGQSETQYF.

This clone was detected only once. The rearrangement links TRBV18 to TRBJ2-7; D is unclear. The germline CDR1 and CDR2 sequences are KGHSH and LQKENI. V lost 0 bases to trimming and J lost 2 bases, with 5 bases between them. The CDR3 runs 13 residues. This chain's CDR3 is CASSPPSAYEQYF. The CDR3 coding sequence is TGTGCCAGCTCACCACCTTCAGCCTACGAGCAGTACTTC.

The CDR3 region has the DNA TGTGCCAGTAGTACCGGACCGGGCACAGATACGCAGTATTTT. It translates to CASSTGPGTDTQYF. The genes are TRBV19 and TRBJ2-3; D remains unclear. The length of the CDR3 is 14 residues. Trimming pared 4 bases from V and 1 base from J, leaving 9 bases between. From germline, CDR1 is LNHDA and CDR2 SQIVND (reference sequence). Full variable domain (rest looked up from reference TRBV19 and TRBJ2-3): DGGITQSPKYLFRKEGQNVTLSCEQNLNHDAMYWYRQDPGQGLRLIYYSQIVNDFQKGDIAEGYSVSREKKESFPLTVTSAQKNPTAFYLCASSTGPGTDTQYFGPGTRLTVL.

This clone has a single count. The rearrangement joins TRBV11-2 to TRBJ2-1; 14 bases agree with TRBD2. Losses at the gene ends were 6 bases for V and 9 bases for J; bases not matched to a gene: 7. The CDR3 has 15 amino acids. Germline loops: CDR1 SGHAT, CDR2 FQNNGV. CDR3 amino acids: CASSPTSGGACEQFF. As DNA, the CDR3 is TGTGCCAGCAGTCCGACTAGCGGGGGGGCCTGTGAGCAGTTCTTC.

This chain uses TRBV19 with TRBJ1-2, with a possible D match to TRBD1 (5 bases). The CDR3 length is 15 residues. From germline, CDR1 is LNHDA and CDR2 SQIVND (reference sequence). V was pared by 6 bases and J by 5 bases, with 19 bases between. CDR3 sequence (DNA): TGTGCCAGTAGAGAGACAGCCCGCGGCCCGTATGGCTACACCTTC. It is translated as CASRETARGPYGYTF.

The V gene is TRBV5-1, the J gene TRBJ2-5; D remains unclear. CDR3 length: 15 residues. Germline V lookup: CDR1 SGHRS, CDR2 YFSETQ. Trimming removed 6 bases from V and 1 base from J, with 16 bases in between. CDR3 DNA sequence: TGCGCCAGCACCCTCACCGGTGGGCCCCAAGAGACCCAGTACTTC. Its translation: CASTLTGGPQETQYF.

This chain uses TRBV18 with TRBJ1-4; D is uncertain. Germline lookup yields CDR1 KGHSH and CDR2 LQKENI. The CDR3 contains 15 residues. V lost 4 bases and J 8 bases, leaving 17 bases between the germline ends. CDR3 loop: CASSRNPGAEEKLFF. The CDR3 region has the DNA TGTGCCAGCTCACGAAACCCGGGAGCAGAGGAAAAACTGTTTTTT.

J is TRBJ2-3 and V is TRBV7-2; 11 bases match TRBD1. The V gene end was trimmed by 5 bases and the J gene end by 6 bases; junction bases not matched to a gene: 4. This CDR3 region has 14 residues. CDR1 and CDR2 from the germline V gene are SGHTA and FQGNSA. The DNA of the CDR3 is TGTGCCAGCAGCCTGGACAGGGGGCGGGATACGCAGTATTTT. Its translation is CASSLDRGRDTQYF.

CDR3 region: CASSLTLTGGYNEQFF. Written as DNA, the CDR3 is TGCGCCAGCAGCCTGACCTTGACGGGGGGATACAATGAGCAGTTCTTC. This rearrangement joins TRBV4-1 to TRBJ2-1, with 7 bases aligning to TRBD2. Germline V gives CDR1 MGHRA, CDR2 YSYEKL. The length of the CDR3 is 16 residues. J gave up 4 bases and V 4 bases, and 10 bases lay outside the gene matches.

V and J are TRBV9 and TRBJ2-2; 7 nucleotides line up with TRBD1. The CDR3 covers 15 residues. V shed 3 bases, J shed 4 bases, and the junction held 6 bases outside the gene matches. The germline V gene encodes CDR1 SGDLS and CDR2 YYNGEE. The CDR3 reads CASSDRQGITGELFF. For the CDR3, the DNA is TGTGCCAGCAGCGACCGACAGGGAATCACCGGGGAGCTGTTTTTT.